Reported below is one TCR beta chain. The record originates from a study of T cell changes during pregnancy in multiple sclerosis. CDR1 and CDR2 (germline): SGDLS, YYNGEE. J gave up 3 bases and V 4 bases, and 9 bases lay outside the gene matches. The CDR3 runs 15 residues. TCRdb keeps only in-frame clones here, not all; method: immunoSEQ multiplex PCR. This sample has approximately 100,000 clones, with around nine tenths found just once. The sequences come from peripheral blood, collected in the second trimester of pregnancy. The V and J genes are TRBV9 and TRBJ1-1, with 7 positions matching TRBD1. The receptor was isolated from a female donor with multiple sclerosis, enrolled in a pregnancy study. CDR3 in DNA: TGTGCCAGCAGCTACTACAGGGGTGAGGACACTGAAGCTTTCTTT. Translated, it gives CASSYYRGEDTEAFF.